The entry below describes one T cell receptor (beta chain). Its antigen is currently unknown. This specimen comes from a study of cytomegalovirus exposure and HLA in healthy donors. Study-level results: A later analysis associated roughly 15,000 TCR beta sequences with HLA alleles at a 0.05 false discovery rate.

The CDR3 totals 12 residues. The V and J ends lost 6 bases and 4 bases respectively, with 8 bases between them. Germline V gene sequence: CDR1 SGHVS, CDR2 FQNEAQ. Primers: 60 Vbeta forward and 13 Jbeta reverse. Assay: immunoSEQ multiplex PCR; the TCRdb copy retains only in-frame clones and omits some. Among about 150,000 clones listed, 76% were seen once. This sequence originates from a woman aged 40 to 55 in good health and CMV-seronegative. Source material: PBMCs. This rearrangement joins TRBV7-8 to TRBJ2-3; D unclear. Here the CDR3 DNA reads TGTGCCAGCAGTCCGTTCGCAGATACGCAGTATTTT. Translating it yields CASSPFADTQYF.